This T cell receptor (beta chain) was retrieved from a study of OX40 agonist ivuxolimab in advanced cancers. Profiled with immunoSEQ multiplex PCR; TCRdb holds only in-frame clones, not every one. The table has roughly 47,000 clones, around 92% seen once; the top ten hold 12%. The CDR3 extends over 14 amino acids. In germline, CDR1 is SQVTM, CDR2 ANQGSEA. This TCR derives from an adult with an advanced solid tumor such as melanoma, head and neck, liver or kidney cancer. Specimen: CD4+ or CD8+ T cells sorted from blood, collected in a trial of the OX40 agonist ivuxolimab. The chain couples TRBV29-1 to TRBJ1-6; a possible D gene is TRBD1 (6 bases). CDR3 DNA sequence: TGCAGGTACAGGGAAGGATTTAAGAATTCACCCCTCCACTTT. It codes for CRYREGFKNSPLHF.